The 25 T cell receptor beta chains in this list originate from one sample, sequenced in a study of blood T cell repertoires in COVID-19 (dated by TCRdb to 2019 to 2021). Library generation was performed with the immunoSEQ multiplex PCR assay. TCRdb provides this immuneACCESS table in a form limited to in-frame rearrangements. Some clones are lacking; in checked studies, under half of them reflect an unresolved V gene, and why the rest are absent is not known. The sample table shows about 140,000 clones, and around 73% are seen once. 9.5% to 12% of the sample is in the top ten clones. The sample taken for sequencing was peripheral blood. The receptor source for this set is a man in his fifties or sixties who had recovered from COVID-19.

This clone was seen once. The chain uses TRBV19 and TRBJ1-1, with 7 bases aligning to TRBD1. The germline CDR1 and CDR2 sequences are LNHDA and SQIVND (reference sequence). This CDR3 has 13 residues. V was pared by 2 bases and J by 6 bases, with 3 bases of the junction left unmatched. The CDR3 region has the DNA TGTGCCAGTAGTATAAGACAGGGAGCTGAAGCTTTCTTT. Its protein product is CASSIRQGAEAFF.

The chain combines TRBV7-2 with TRBJ2-7, with D tentatively TRBD2 (6 bases). CDR1 is SGHTA and CDR2 is FQGNSA in the germline V gene. Trimming left V 8 bases short and J 3 bases short, with 11 bases between. The CDR3 sequence is 12 residues long. CDR3 DNA: TGTGCCAGCGGGGACTCCTACTACGAGCAGTACTTC. Translation: CASGDSYYEQYF.

The chain carries TRBV7-3 and TRBJ2-1; 13 bases are a match to TRBD2. The CDR3 spans 19 residues. The ends lost 4 bases at V and 0 bases at J; junction bases unmatched: 9. Per germline, CDR1 SGHTA and CDR2 FQGTGA. The CDR3 DNA follows: TGTGCCAGCAGCTCAAGACTAGCGGGGGGTCAGAGCTCCTACAATGAGCAGTTCTTC. Amino acid sequence: CASSSRLAGGQSSYNEQFF. The complete variable domain, with remaining parts taken from reference TRBV7-3 and TRBJ2-1, reads GAGVSQTPSNKVTEKGKYVELRCDPISGHTALYWYRQSLGQGPEFLIYFQGTGAADDSGLPNDRFFAVRPEGSVSTLKIQRTERGDSAVYLCASSSRLAGGQSSYNEQFFGPGTRLTVL.

The chain employs TRBV24-1 and TRBJ2-3, with 7 bases that match TRBD1. V lost 3 bases, J lost 1 base, and 0 bases stayed unmatched. Germline V lookup: CDR1 KGHDR, CDR2 SFDVKD. The CDR3 covers 14 residues. This CDR3 reads CATSDGTGTDTQYF. Written as DNA, the CDR3 is TGTGCCACCAGTGATGGGACAGGCACAGATACGCAGTATTTT.

The rearrangement links TRBV24-1 to TRBJ2-1, with 16 positions matching TRBD2. J lost 5 bases, V lost 4 bases, and 10 bases had no gene match. The CDR3 contains 19 residues. CDR1 and CDR2 (germline): KGHDR, SFDVKD. The CDR3 nucleotides read TGTGCCACCAGTGACCCGGGACTAGCGGGAGGGCCCAGGAACAATGAGCAGTTCTTC. Its translation is CATSDPGLAGGPRNNEQFF.

The rearrangement uses TRBV20-1 and TRBJ1-6, with TRBD1 identical over 9 bases. This CDR3 is 14 amino acids long. V lost 3 bases to trimming and J lost 10 bases; unmatched junction nucleotides: 7. The germline gives CDR1 DFQATT, CDR2 SNEGSKA (reference sequence). CDR3 nucleotides: TGCAGTGCTAGTTTTGCGACAGGGGGATCACCCCTCCACTTT. This codes for CSASFATGGSPLHF.

This clone was recorded only once. V is TRBV28 and J is TRBJ2-7; 9 bases match TRBD2. The CDR3 extends over 15 amino acids. Germline V gene data show CDR1 as MDHEN and CDR2 as SYDVKM. Losses at the gene ends were 7 bases for V and 1 base for J; bases not matched to a gene: 8. The CDR3 loop reads CASIDAGGRSYEQYF. Written as DNA, the CDR3 is TGTGCCAGCATCGACGCGGGGGGGCGATCCTACGAGCAGTACTTC.

The rearrangement links TRBV21-1 to TRBJ2-1; the table's D call, TRBD1, has no DNA check behind it. TRBV21-1 is noted as a pseudogene. The CDR3 loop spans 16 amino acids. CDR3 in amino acids: CASSKLGGTGGFEQFF. As DNA, the CDR3 is TGTGCCAGCAGCAAATTGGGGGGGACAGGGGGATTTGAGCAGTTCTTC.

The rearrangement links TRBV5-4 to TRBJ2-3, with a possible D match to TRBD1 (6 bases). Trimming removed 3 bases from V and 2 bases from J, with 10 bases in between. CDR1 is SGHNT and CDR2 is YYREEE in the germline V gene (reference sequence). The CDR3 has 14 amino acids. The CDR3 region has the DNA TGTGCCAGCAGCTCAGGGGTGGTCACAGATACGCAGTATTTT. Its translation: CASSSGVVTDTQYF.

In DNA, the CDR3 is TGTGCCAGCAGCTTATCCGGACAGGGAGCGGGGTACGAGCAGTACTTC. This translates into CASSLSGQGAGYEQYF. The chain employs TRBV11-2 and TRBJ2-7; TRBD1 might be the D (8 bases). The germline V gene has CDR1 SGHAT and CDR2 FQNNGV. The V and J ends lost 2 bases and 4 bases respectively, with 18 bases between them. This CDR3 contains 16 residues.

This clone was detected once. J is TRBJ2-3 and V is TRBV5-1; the D gene is possibly TRBD1 (5 bases). V was clipped by 0 bases and J by 6 bases, with 14 bases between them. The CDR3 is 15 amino acids. CDR1 SGHRS and CDR2 YFSETQ come from the germline V gene. In nucleotides, the CDR3 is TGCGCCAGCAGCTTGGAGTCCAGGGTCGCCGATACGCAGTATTTT. This gives the protein CASSLESRVADTQYF.

The gene calls are TRBV19 and TRBJ1-1, with TRBD1 matching 8 bases. The CDR3 spans 15 residues. V dropped 4 bases and J dropped 4; count of bases not matched to a gene: 8. The germline CDR1 and CDR2 sequences are LNHDA and SQIVND (reference sequence). CDR3 loop: CASSTLGQGATEAFF. For the CDR3, the DNA is TGTGCCAGTAGTACCCTGGGGCAGGGGGCCACTGAAGCTTTCTTT.

V gene TRBV24-1 combines with J gene TRBJ2-7; TRBD1 agrees at 10 bases. Germline CDR1 reads KGHDR; CDR2 reads SFDVKD. This CDR3 has 14 amino acids. V gave up 5 bases and J gave up 3 bases; unmatched junction bases: 3. In DNA form, the CDR3 reads TGTGCCACCAGTGCGACAGGGGGCAACTACGAGCAGTACTTC. Translated: CATSATGGNYEQYF.

V and J are TRBV11-3 and TRBJ2-1; 9 nucleotides line up with TRBD1. CDR1 and CDR2 from the germline V gene are SGHNT and YENEEA. The V gene end was trimmed by 5 bases and the J gene end by 7 bases; junction bases not matched to a gene: 9. The CDR3 totals 15 residues. DNA for the CDR3: TGTGCCAGCAGCCCACAGGGGGCGCTTCCAAATGAGCAGTTCTTC. Amino acid sequence: CASSPQGALPNEQFF.

This clone showed up just a few times. This rearrangement joins TRBV7-8 to TRBJ2-7; 10 bases fit TRBD1. Germline CDR1 reads SGHVS; CDR2 reads FQNEAQ. Trimming took 3 bases from V and 2 from J; bases not matched to a gene: 4. The CDR3 is 15 amino acids. CDR3 protein: CASSFRDRGTYEQYF. DNA of the CDR3: TGTGCCAGCAGCTTCCGGGACAGGGGAACCTACGAGCAGTACTTC.

This chain connects TRBV7-3 to TRBJ2-2; 11 nucleotides agree with TRBD1. The CDR3 loop spans 17 amino acids. Looked up from germline, CDR1 is SGHTA and CDR2 is FQGTGA. V lost 0 bases and J lost 1; bases outside the gene matches: 1. The CDR3 DNA follows: TGTGCCAGCAGCTTAACGGGGACAGGGGGGAACACCGGGGAGCTGTTTTTT. Translated, it gives CASSLTGTGGNTGELFF.

The genes are TRBV5-6 and TRBJ1-1; 8 nucleotides agree with TRBD1. Germline assignment: CDR1 SGHDT and CDR2 YYEEEE. The CDR3 is 16 residues long. The ends lost 4 bases at V and 2 bases at J; junction bases unmatched: 10. The CDR3 DNA follows: TGTGCCAGCAGCGCCGACAGGGGATGGAGAAACACTGAAGCTTTCTTT. Translation gives CASSADRGWRNTEAFF.

V gene TRBV5-1 combines with J gene TRBJ1-6; D remains unclear. Trimming removed 4 bases at V and 9 bases at J, with 17 bases between. The germline gives CDR1 SGHRS, CDR2 YFSETQ. The length of the CDR3 is 15 residues. CDR3: CASSLAYGETSPLHF. CDR3 in DNA: TGCGCCAGCAGCCTGGCGTATGGGGAGACTTCACCCCTCCACTTT.

This chain uses TRBV19 with TRBJ1-1; TRBD1 matches 12 bases. Germline V CDR1 and CDR2: LNHDA, SQIVND (reference sequence). The CDR3 has 16 residues. V dropped 5 bases and J dropped 4; count of bases not matched to a gene: 8. The chain's CDR3 is CASSRPGQGAGTEAFF. DNA of the CDR3: TGTGCCAGTAGTCGACCGGGACAGGGGGCAGGCACTGAAGCTTTCTTT.

The chain carries TRBV28 and TRBJ2-7, with 9 bases lining up with TRBD1. After removal of 2 bases from V and 5 bases from J, the junction contained 10 bases not matched to a gene. Looked up from germline, CDR1 is MDHEN and CDR2 is SYDVKM. The CDR3 is 16 amino acids. CDR3 nucleotides: TGTGCCAGCAGTTTACCCGGACAGGGGAGATCCAACGAGCAGTACTTC. It translates to CASSLPGQGRSNEQYF.

The chain links TRBV19 to TRBJ2-3, with TRBD2 matching over 14 bases. Trimming cost V 3 bases and J 5 bases; bases outside gene matches: 4. There are 16 residues in the CDR3. Looked up from germline, CDR1 is LNHDA and CDR2 is SQIVND (reference sequence). Here the CDR3 reads CASSMRLAGGLDTQYF. The CDR3 coding sequence is TGTGCCAGTAGTATGAGACTAGCGGGGGGGCTAGATACGCAGTATTTT.

The rearrangement joins TRBV5-1 to TRBJ2-1, with 16 positions matching TRBD2. The V gene's germline CDR1 is SGHRS and CDR2 YFSETQ. Trimming removed 4 bases from V and 2 bases from J; junction bases left unmatched: 9. The CDR3 totals 19 residues. The CDR3 bases are TGCGCCAGCAGCCAAACTGGGACTAGCGGGAGGGCCACCTACAATGAGCAGTTCTTC. It codes for CASSQTGTSGRATYNEQFF.

This sequence joins TRBV19 and TRBJ1-4; TRBD1 is a possible D gene (5 bases). The CDR3 has 15 residues. Germline V gene data show CDR1 as LNHDA and CDR2 as SQIVND (reference sequence). V lost 6 bases and J 0 bases, leaving 11 bases between the germline ends. The CDR3 sequence: CASSSWGATNEKLFF. CDR3 nucleotides: TGTGCCAGTAGCTCCTGGGGGGCAACTAATGAAAAACTGTTTTTT.

The table lists this clone with a count of one. The chain combines TRBV19 with TRBJ1-3; D is uncertain. Looked up from germline, CDR1 is LNHDA and CDR2 is SQIVND (reference sequence). V lost 9 bases, J lost 0 bases, and 9 bases lay in between. The CDR3 loop spans 13 amino acids. For the CDR3, the DNA is TGTGCCAGCGGTCCCCACTCTGGAAACACCATATATTTT. This sequence encodes CASGPHSGNTIYF.

This clone was observed once. The J gene is TRBJ1-1, the V gene TRBV24-1; TRBD1 aligns across 9 bases. From germline, CDR1 is KGHDR and CDR2 SFDVKD. Losses at the gene ends were 7 bases for V and 4 bases for J; bases not matched to a gene: 3. This CDR3 region has 13 residues. For the CDR3, the DNA is TGTGCCACCAGAACAGGGGGCCGCACTGAAGCTTTCTTT. It codes for CATRTGGRTEAFF.